Presented here are 28 T cell receptor beta chains from one specimen sequenced in a study of T cells after yellow fever vaccination (dated by TCRdb to about 2019). Sample treatment or condition, as interpreted from the label and publication: live attenuated yellow fever vaccine strain. Receptors were amplified or captured by 5' RACE. Sequencing was performed on an Illumina HiSeq 2500. TCRdb handled the public reads itself, with Q25 trimming in fastp and clone calling in MiXCR, and kept productive beta chains. For every CDR3 protein sequence, its rows merge into one entry that carries the most common genes and DNA. The sample table holds around 500,000 distinct CDR3 sequences, of which just over 20% were seen once. Approximately 15% of the sample is taken by the ten largest. The material was PBMCs, obtained roughly 20 days after the first yellow fever vaccination. The receptors derive from a man between 18 and 35 years old who received the YFV17D yellow fever vaccine.

This clonotype was counted only a few times. This chain links TRBV9 with TRBJ1-1; D not resolved. Trimming left V 5 bases short and J 0 bases short, with 17 bases between. The CDR3 runs 16 residues. In germline, CDR1 is SGDLS, CDR2 YYNGEE. The CDR3, as DNA: TGTGCCAGCAGTCCCAATGGTAGGATCATGAACACTGAAGCTTTCTTT. Amino acid sequence: CASSPNGRIMNTEAFF.

This clonotype was detected a few times. V gene TRBV10-3 combines with J gene TRBJ2-3; possibly TRBD2 for D (5 bases). Per germline, CDR1 ENHRY and CDR2 SYGVKD. Trimming took 8 bases from V and 2 from J, leaving 11 bases between them. This CDR3 region has 13 residues. In nucleotides, the CDR3 is TGTGCCATCCGAGGGATCAACACAGATACGCAGTATTTT. Amino acid sequence: CAIRGINTDTQYF.

The V call is TRBV7-9, the J call TRBJ2-7; D is tentatively TRBD1 or TRBD2 (5 bases each). Trimming stripped 5 bases from V and 7 bases from J, with 18 bases between. CDR1 SEHNR and CDR2 FQNEAQ come from the germline V gene (reference sequence). CDR3 length: 14 amino acids. CDR3 residues: CASSPWDPPTEQYF. CDR3 nucleotides: TGTGCCAGCAGCCCTTGGGACCCCCCAACGGAGCAGTACTTC.

The chain carries TRBV9 and TRBJ2-7, with 9 bases matching TRBD2. Germline V lookup: CDR1 SGDLS, CDR2 YYNGEE. V dropped 0 bases and J dropped 2; count of bases not matched to a gene: 6. The CDR3 has 16 residues. CDR3: CASSVARAGGPYEQYF. The CDR3 nucleotides read TGTGCCAGCAGCGTAGCTCGGGCGGGGGGGCCCTACGAGCAGTACTTC.

The chain employs TRBV20-1 and TRBJ2-7, with D possibly matching TRBD1 (5 bases). Trimming pared 6 bases from V and 4 bases from J, leaving 19 bases between. The CDR3 consists of 14 residues. Germline V gene data show CDR1 as DFQATT and CDR2 as SNEGSKA (reference sequence). This CDR3 reads CSAIDRDLWYEQYV. CDR3 nucleotide sequence: TGCAGTGCAATTGACAGAGACCTCTGGTACGAGCAGTACGTC.

This clonotype has more than one count but fewer than ten. The chain couples TRBV12-3 or TRBV12-4 to TRBJ1-2; maybe TRBD1 (5 bases). The CDR3 extends over 14 amino acids. V shed 5 bases and J shed 4 bases, with 14 bases lying between them. In DNA form, the CDR3 reads TGTGCCAGCAGTCCGCCGGGGGGTATCTATGGCTACACCTTC. Translation: CASSPPGGIYGYTF.

This clonotype was picked up a small number of times. This chain connects TRBV20-1 to TRBJ2-7; no definite D call. This CDR3 spans 13 amino acids. Germline CDR1 and CDR2: DFQATT and SNEGSKA (reference sequence). V gave up 1 base and J gave up 0 bases, with 7 bases separating them. Here the CDR3 DNA reads TGCAGTGCTAGAGGCCAGTACTCCTACGAGCAGTACTTC. This sequence encodes CSARGQYSYEQYF.

The rearrangement uses TRBV29-1 and TRBJ1-1; D is perhaps TRBD1 (6 bases). Trimming shortened V by 3 bases and J by 0 bases, and 8 bases separated the two germline ends. The CDR3 is 13 residues long. Germline CDR1 reads SQVTM; CDR2 reads ANQGSEA. In nucleotides, the CDR3 is TGCAGCGTTGACCGGGGGCTGAACACTGAAGCTTTCTTT. Its translation: CSVDRGLNTEAFF.

This clonotype was observed a few times. The J gene is TRBJ2-7, the V gene TRBV6-2 or TRBV6-3, with D tentatively TRBD2 (6 bases). The CDR3 runs to 14 residues. V lost 7 bases to trimming and J lost 2 bases, with 15 bases between them. CDR1 is MNHEY, CDR2 SVGEGT, per germline. CDR3 sequence reads: CASKHRGGAYEQYV. CDR3 nucleotide sequence: TGTGCCAGCAAACACCGGGGAGGTGCCTACGAGCAGTACGTC.

This clonotype turned up a few times. This chain links TRBV4-2 with TRBJ1-1; D ambiguous. V lost 1 base and J lost 1, with 7 bases in between. Germline V gene data show CDR1 as LGHNA and CDR2 as YNFKEQ. The CDR3 consists of 14 residues. CDR3 sequence reads: CASSQGTQNTEAFF. DNA of the CDR3: TGTGCCAGCAGCCAAGGGACCCAGAACACTGAAGCTTTCTTT.

This clonotype has a handful of counts. The chain employs TRBV27 and TRBJ2-5, with D hard to call. Germline V CDR1 and CDR2: MNHEY, SMNVEV (reference sequence). This CDR3 spans 13 amino acids. Trimming cost V 3 bases and J 5 bases, with 10 bases left between them. The CDR3 region has the DNA TGTGCCAGCAGTTTTCGGGTGCGGGAGACCCAGTACTTC. Protein sequence: CASSFRVRETQYF.

This clonotype was found a few times. The chain couples TRBV6-5 to TRBJ2-7; D is possibly TRBD1 (5 bases). Germline V lookup: CDR1 MNHEY, CDR2 SVGAGI. This CDR3 contains 12 residues. Trimming left V 8 bases short and J 5 bases short, with 13 bases between. CDR3 in DNA: TGTGCCAGCGGACGTGGGGCCCACGAGCAGTACTTC. Translated: CASGRGAHEQYF.

V usage is TRBV29-1 and J usage is TRBJ1-6; D not resolved. This CDR3 region has 16 residues. Looked up from germline, CDR1 is SQVTM and CDR2 is ANQGSEA. V was clipped by 3 bases and J by 6 bases, with 18 bases between them. CDR3 nucleotides: TGCAGCGTTGACGAGCCTATACGGGGATGTAATTCACCCCTCCACTTT. This translates into CSVDEPIRGCNSPLHF. Variable domain in full (rest from reference TRBV29-1 and TRBJ1-6): SAVISQKPSRDICQRGTSLTIQCQVDSQVTMMFWYRQQPGQSLTLIATANQGSEATYESGFVIDKFPISRPNLTFSTLTVSNMSPEDSSIYLCSVDEPIRGCNSPLHFGNGTRLTVT.

This clonotype was seen more than once but under ten times. The chain links TRBV6-5 to TRBJ1-1, with D perhaps matching TRBD1 (6 bases). This CDR3 has 11 amino acids. V was trimmed by 6 bases and J by 8 bases, leaving 10 bases between them. Germline-derived CDR1 and CDR2 are MNHEY and SVGAGI. CDR3 region: CASSFDREAFF. The CDR3 DNA reads as TGTGCCAGCAGCTTCGACAGGGAAGCTTTCTTT.

This clonotype has more than one count but fewer than ten. The chain carries TRBV12-3 or TRBV12-4 and TRBJ2-1; TRBD2 matches 8 bases. The CDR3 length is 17 residues. J was trimmed by 5 bases and V by 3 bases; bases with no gene match: 12. The CDR3 DNA reads TGTGCCAGCAGTTTGAGGCGGGGGGCTCGGGGAAACAATGAGCAGTTCTTC. It translates to CASSLRRGARGNNEQFF.

The chain recombines TRBV4-2 with TRBJ2-3; D gene ambiguous. The germline CDR1 and CDR2 sequences are LGHNA and YNFKEQ. V dropped 0 bases and J dropped 0 bases, with 10 bases sitting between them. This CDR3 region has 16 residues. CDR3: CASSQEFATSTDTQYF. The DNA for the CDR3 is TGTGCCAGCAGCCAAGAATTCGCGACTAGCACAGATACGCAGTATTTT.

This chain connects TRBV11-2 to TRBJ2-5, with D unresolved. Between the trimmed V and J ends, which lost 1 base and 4 bases, there was a span of 13 bases. The CDR3 is 15 residues long. The V gene's germline CDR1 is SGHAT and CDR2 FQNNGV. CDR3 loop: CASSLVGWPGETQYF. Here the CDR3 DNA reads TGTGCCAGCAGCTTAGTGGGGTGGCCAGGAGAGACCCAGTACTTC.

This clonotype showed up just a few times. The V and J genes are TRBV21-1 and TRBJ1-1; the DNA was not used to check the table's D call, TRBD1. TRBV21-1 is a known pseudogene. This CDR3 has 16 residues. For the CDR3, the DNA is TGTGCCAGCAGCAAAGAGGGCGAGGGTGGTTGGACTGAAGCTTTCTTT. Translation gives CASSKEGEGGWTEAFF.

This clonotype was seen only a few times. The rearrangement joins TRBV5-1 to TRBJ2-5; 7 bases are a match to TRBD2. The CDR3 totals 14 residues. The V and J ends lost 3 bases and 5 bases, in that order; junction bases with no gene match: 7. Germline CDR1 is SGHRS and CDR2 is YFSETQ. The CDR3 loop is CASSYPGGDETQYF. The CDR3 region has the DNA TGCGCCAGCAGCTACCCGGGGGGTGATGAGACCCAGTACTTC.

This clonotype was observed a few times. The rearrangement joins TRBV29-1 to TRBJ2-7; no reliable D call. Trimming pared 0 bases from V and 3 bases from J, leaving 6 bases between. Germline CDR1 is SQVTM and CDR2 is ANQGSEA. The length of the CDR3 is 12 residues. The CDR3 reads CSVEDLGYEQYF. The CDR3 nucleotides are TGCAGCGTTGAAGATCTTGGCTACGAGCAGTACTTC.

This clonotype came up a few times. The V and J genes are TRBV7-2 and TRBJ1-5; D uncertain. This CDR3 has 13 residues. CDR1 SGHTA and CDR2 FQGNSA come from the germline V gene. V was cut by 0 bases and J by 5 bases, with 5 bases left in between. In DNA, the CDR3 is TGTGCCAGCAGCTTAGCATCCGATCAGCCCCAGCATTTT. Residues: CASSLASDQPQHF.

This clonotype was found a few times. The chain links TRBV20-1 to TRBJ1-1; D gene ambiguous. The CDR3 is 12 residues long. V lost 0 bases, J lost 5 bases, and 7 bases lay in between. Germline CDR1 DFQATT, CDR2 SNEGSKA (reference sequence). The CDR3 here is CSAREGLTEAFF. CDR3 DNA sequence: TGCAGTGCTAGAGAAGGCCTAACTGAAGCTTTCTTT.

This clonotype has a count of ten or more. The rearrangement joins TRBV19 to TRBJ2-3; D is undetermined. Germline V CDR1 and CDR2: LNHDA, SQIVND (reference sequence). V shed 0 bases and J shed 12 bases, with 13 bases lying between them. CDR3 length: 13 amino acids. CDR3 coding DNA: TGTGCCAGTAGTATAGATCGCCGTCTTACCCAGTATTTT. This translates into CASSIDRRLTQYF.

This clonotype was found a few times. The chain recombines TRBV20-1 with TRBJ1-4; possible D gene TRBD1, 6 bases. The ends were cut back, 3 bases at V and 8 bases at J, with 16 bases in the middle. Germline CDR1 is DFQATT and CDR2 is SNEGSKA (reference sequence). The CDR3 has 14 amino acids. The CDR3 bases are TGCAGTGCTAGGGCCCCGGGACATGACGAAAAACTGTTTTTT. Protein sequence: CSARAPGHDEKLFF.

V and J are TRBV20-1 and TRBJ2-3; a weak D match, TRBD2 (6 bases). This CDR3 is built from 14 residues. CDR1 is DFQATT and CDR2 is SNEGSKA in the germline V gene (reference sequence). V gave up 4 bases and J gave up 6 bases, with 17 bases separating them. CDR3 sequence (DNA): TGCAGTGCTACGCGGGACTTCCAAACGGATACGCAGTATTTT. This sequence encodes CSATRDFQTDTQYF.

This chain joins TRBV5-1 and TRBJ2-3; D remains ambiguous. The CDR3 totals 15 residues. The V gene's germline CDR1 is SGHRS and CDR2 YFSETQ. Trimming took 7 bases from V and 4 from J, leaving 19 bases between them. The CDR3 sequence: CASHPTPGRADTQYF. CDR3 nucleotides: TGCGCCAGCCATCCGACCCCCGGAAGGGCAGATACGCAGTATTTT.

The genes are TRBV7-2 and TRBJ2-5; TRBD1 matches 8 bases. The V segment lost 4 bases and the J segment 5 bases; nucleotides outside the gene matches: 9. The CDR3 loop spans 15 amino acids. Per the germline V gene, CDR1 is SGHTA and CDR2 is FQGNSA. CDR3 nucleotides: TGTGCCAGCAGCTCCATTAGGACAGGGCAGGAGACCCAGTACTTC. This translates into CASSSIRTGQETQYF.

This clonotype was seen a handful of times. This chain links TRBV12-3 or TRBV12-4 with TRBJ2-3; tentative D call: TRBD2 (7 bases). The CDR3 sequence is 15 residues long. Trimming cost V 3 bases and J 8 bases, with 18 bases left between them. Here the CDR3 reads CASSFKRGGSGTQYF. CDR3 nucleotides: TGTGCCAGCAGTTTTAAGAGGGGGGGGAGCGGTACGCAGTATTTT.